This TCR beta chain comes out of a study of blood T cell repertoires in COVID-19. Germline V gene lookup returns CDR1 SGDLS and CDR2 YYNGEE. This CDR3 has 13 amino acids. V lost 0 bases and J lost 0, with 3 bases in between. The method was immunoSEQ multiplex PCR; TCRdb's version includes in-frame clones alone and lacks a portion of them. Counted here are a few hundred thousand clones, 70% to 90% occurring once; the ten biggest clones make up about 3%. Concerning this clone itself: The same CDR3 also results from other DNA sequences found in this sample.

This TCR was recovered from a man in his 60s with acute or convalescent COVID-19. The sequencing input was peripheral blood. The rearrangement links TRBV9 to TRBJ1-1, with D hard to call. The chain's CDR3 is CASSVAVNTEAFF. The DNA for the CDR3 is TGTGCCAGCAGCGTAGCCGTGAACACTGAAGCTTTCTTT.